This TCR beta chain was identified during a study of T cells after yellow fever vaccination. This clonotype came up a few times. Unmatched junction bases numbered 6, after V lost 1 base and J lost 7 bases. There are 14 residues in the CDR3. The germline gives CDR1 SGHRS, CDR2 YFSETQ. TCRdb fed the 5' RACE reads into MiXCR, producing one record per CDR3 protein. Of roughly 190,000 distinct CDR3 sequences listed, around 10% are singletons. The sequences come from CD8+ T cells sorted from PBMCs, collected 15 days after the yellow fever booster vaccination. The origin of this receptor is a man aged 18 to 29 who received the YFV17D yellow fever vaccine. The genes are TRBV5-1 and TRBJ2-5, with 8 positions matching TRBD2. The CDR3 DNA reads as TGCGCCAGCAGCTTGCGGCTAGCGGGTGGGACCCAGTACTTC. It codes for CASSLRLAGGTQYF. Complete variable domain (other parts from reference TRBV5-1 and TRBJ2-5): KAGVTQTPRYLIKTRGQQVTLSCSPISGHRSVSWYQQTPGQGLQFLFEYFSETQRNKGNFPGRFSGRQFSNSRSEMNVSTLELGDSALYLCASSLRLAGGTQYFGPGTRLLVL.